The source of this T cell receptor (beta chain) is a study of cytomegalovirus exposure and HLA in healthy donors. Study context: An analysis done earlier identified 90 million to 120 million unique TCR beta sequences from around 180 million T cells. Overall study results and limits: Relative to the approximately 700-donor mean, N-insertions were reportedly fewer in an Asian-associated ancestry cluster in a later analysis. Whilst most TCR sequences proved rare, a subset of public TCRs occurred across many donors. Later on, an analysis found that several of the most significant clusters appeared to be linked to common viral pathogens, which included parvovirus B19.

Unmatched junction bases numbered 5, after V lost 6 bases and J lost 2 bases. Germline lookup yields CDR1 SGHTA and CDR2 FQGNSA. The CDR3 consists of 15 residues. PCR amplification relied on 60 Vbeta primers (plus 13 Jbeta primers). Assay: immunoSEQ multiplex PCR; the TCRdb copy retains only in-frame clones and omits some. Here the sample spans more than 95,000 clones, 65% to 80% being singletons. A word on this clone: Its specificity is unknown.

The chain couples TRBV7-2 to TRBJ2-1; 9 bases match TRBD1. The specimen sequenced was PBMCs. The clonotype was recovered from a woman aged 40 to 50 in good health and CMV-seropositive. The CDR3 here is CASRPTGGAYNEQFF. CDR3 in DNA: TGTGCCAGCAGACCGACAGGGGGGGCCTACAATGAGCAGTTCTTC. The variable domain in full, completed from reference TRBV7-2 and TRBJ2-1, reads GAGVSQSPSNKVTEKGKDVELRCDPISGHTALYWYRQSLGQGLEFLIYFQGNSAPDKSGLPSDRFSAERTGGSVSTLTIQRTQQEDSAVYLCASRPTGGAYNEQFFGPGTRLTVL.